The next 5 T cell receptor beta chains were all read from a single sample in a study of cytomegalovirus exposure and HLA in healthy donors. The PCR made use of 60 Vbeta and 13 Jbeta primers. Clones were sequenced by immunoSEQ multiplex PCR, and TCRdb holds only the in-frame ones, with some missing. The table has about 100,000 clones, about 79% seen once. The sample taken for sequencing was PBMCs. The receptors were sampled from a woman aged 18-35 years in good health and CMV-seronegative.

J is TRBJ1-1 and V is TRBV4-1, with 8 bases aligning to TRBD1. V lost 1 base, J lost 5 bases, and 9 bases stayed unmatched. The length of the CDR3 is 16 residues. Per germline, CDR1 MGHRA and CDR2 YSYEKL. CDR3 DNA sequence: TGCGCCAGCAGCCAAGCTACCGGGACAGGCGGGACTGAAGCTTTCTTT. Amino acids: CASSQATGTGGTEAFF.

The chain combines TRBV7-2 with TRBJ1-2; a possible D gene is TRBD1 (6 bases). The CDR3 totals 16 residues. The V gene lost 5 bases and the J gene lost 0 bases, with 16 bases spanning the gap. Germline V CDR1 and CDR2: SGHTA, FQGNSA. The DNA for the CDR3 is TGTGCCAGCAGCACGCGGGGGGGCTCCGCTAACTATGGCTACACCTTC. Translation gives CASSTRGGSANYGYTF.

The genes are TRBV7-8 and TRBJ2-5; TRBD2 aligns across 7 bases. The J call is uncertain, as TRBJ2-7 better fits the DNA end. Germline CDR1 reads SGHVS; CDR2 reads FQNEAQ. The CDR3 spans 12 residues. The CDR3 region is CASTGRGYEQYF. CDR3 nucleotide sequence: TGTGCCAGCACCGGGCGGGGGTACGAGCAGTACTTC.

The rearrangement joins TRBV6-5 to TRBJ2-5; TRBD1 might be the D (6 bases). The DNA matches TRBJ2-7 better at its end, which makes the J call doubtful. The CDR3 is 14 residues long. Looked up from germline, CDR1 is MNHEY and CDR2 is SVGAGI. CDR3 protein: CASSYSGQDYEQYF. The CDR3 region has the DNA TGTGCCAGCAGTTACTCGGGACAAGACTACGAGCAGTACTTC.

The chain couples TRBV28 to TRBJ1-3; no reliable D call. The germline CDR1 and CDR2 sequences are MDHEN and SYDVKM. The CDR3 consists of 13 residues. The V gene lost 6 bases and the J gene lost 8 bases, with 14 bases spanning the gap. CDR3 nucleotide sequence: TGTGCCAGCAGCCCGGGGATCGGGTACACCATATATTTT. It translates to CASSPGIGYTIYF. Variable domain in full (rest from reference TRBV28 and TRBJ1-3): DVKVTQSSRYLVKRTGEKVFLECVQDMDHENMFWYRQDPGLGLRLIYFSYDVKMKEKGDIPEGYSVSREKKERFSLILESASTNQTSMYLCASSPGIGYTIYFGEGSWLTVV.